This T cell receptor beta chain was captured by sequencing in a study of OX40 agonist ivuxolimab in advanced cancers. Background on the study: Patients in the trial were receiving intravenous ivuxolimab every 2 weeks, at doses of 0.01 to 10 mg/kg. Aged 23 to 79 with a mean of roughly 63 years, they were about 83% male. Partial responses occurred in Three dose-escalation patients, one with hepatocellular carcinoma and two with cutaneous melanoma.

TCRdb's copy holds only in-frame clones and misses some; the assay was immunoSEQ multiplex PCR. Of tens of thousands of clones listed, about nine tenths are singletons. The CDR3 totals 15 residues. The junction had 7 bases not matched to a gene; V was cut back by 4 bases and J by 2 bases. Germline V CDR1 and CDR2: GTSNPN, SVGIG (reference sequence). The gene calls are TRBV30 and TRBJ2-3; 9 nucleotides match TRBD1. Sequencing was performed on CD4+ or CD8+ T cells sorted from blood, taken in a trial of the OX40 agonist ivuxolimab. The receptor was derived from an adult with an advanced solid tumor such as melanoma, head and neck, liver or kidney cancer. CDR3 nucleotides: TGTGCCTGGACCGCAGGACAGGGGCCCACAGATACGCAGTATTTT. This encodes CAWTAGQGPTDTQYF.